One sample yielded the 29 T cell receptor beta chains listed below, sequenced in a study of control samples from healthy donors and cancer patients. Clones were read by immunoSEQ multiplex PCR, and TCRdb kept only the in-frame ones, dropping some. The sample contains 130,000 or so clones, approximately 94% of which appear only once. The sequenced sample consisted of blood. All receptors come from a man aged 35 to 55 in good health.

The chain carries TRBV3-1 (or the pseudogene TRBV3-2) and TRBJ2-5; D not resolved. The CDR3 is 13 residues long. Germline CDR1 is LGHDT and CDR2 is YNNKEL (reference sequence). V was cut by 4 bases and J by 2 bases, with 8 bases left in between. The CDR3 is CASSPGPQETQYF. CDR3 nucleotides: TGTGCCAGCAGCCCGGGTCCACAAGAGACCCAGTACTTC.

This sequence joins TRBV9 and TRBJ2-4, with 11 nucleotides matching TRBD2. The V and J ends lost 4 bases and 8 bases, in that order; junction bases with no gene match: 5. This CDR3 is 14 amino acids long. Germline V CDR1 and CDR2: SGDLS, YYNGEE. CDR3 loop: CASSRSGGEYIQYF. CDR3 nucleotide sequence: TGTGCCAGCAGCCGTAGCGGGGGGGAGTACATTCAGTACTTC.

The rearrangement uses TRBV30 and TRBJ1-1; D gene ambiguous. CDR1 and CDR2 (germline): GTSNPN, SVGIG (reference sequence). Between the trimmed V and J ends, which lost 5 bases and 6 bases, there was a span of 7 bases. This CDR3 contains 10 residues. The CDR3 protein is CAWGRPEAFF. Here the CDR3 DNA reads TGTGCCTGGGGACGGCCTGAAGCTTTCTTT.

The chain uses TRBV7-2 and TRBJ1-2, with a possible D match to TRBD1 (6 bases). The CDR3 consists of 14 residues. Trimming cost V 5 bases and J 8 bases, with 18 bases left between them. CDR1 and CDR2 from the germline V gene are SGHTA and FQGNSA. CDR3 sequence (DNA): TGTGCCAGCAGCCTTACACAGGGCTCCGGCGGCTACACCTTC. Amino acids: CASSLTQGSGGYTF.

J is TRBJ1-1 and V is TRBV4-1; TRBD1 matches 8 bases. The J segment lost 0 bases and the V segment lost 6 bases, leaving 9 bases of the junction unmatched. Germline CDR1 reads MGHRA; CDR2 reads YSYEKL. The CDR3 sequence is 16 residues long. CDR3 sequence reads: CASREDRGVMNTEAFF. As DNA, the CDR3 is TGCGCCAGCAGAGAAGACAGGGGAGTTATGAACACTGAAGCTTTCTTT.

This sequence joins TRBV5-4 and TRBJ2-1; 12 nucleotides line up with TRBD2. The ends lost 4 bases at V and 9 bases at J; junction bases unmatched: 11. The CDR3 has 16 amino acids. CDR1 and CDR2 from the germline V gene are SGHNT and YYREEE (reference sequence). CDR3 DNA: TGTGCCAGCAGCCCACCCCGACTAGCGGGAGTGGGTGAGCAGTTCTTC. Translating it yields CASSPPRLAGVGEQFF.

This chain uses TRBV29-1 with TRBJ2-7; 11 nucleotides agree with TRBD1. V was clipped by 7 bases and J by 7 bases; unmatched bases: 9. Germline V gene sequence: CDR1 SQVTM, CDR2 ANQGSEA. The CDR3 loop spans 13 amino acids. The CDR3 DNA is TGCAGCGCCGGATGGACAGGGGGCCGAGAGCAGTACTTC. Amino acids: CSAGWTGGREQYF.

The V gene is TRBV9, the J gene TRBJ2-5; the D gene is possibly TRBD1 (6 bases). The germline V gene encodes CDR1 SGDLS and CDR2 YYNGEE. This CDR3 has 16 amino acids. Trimming cost V 3 bases and J 4 bases, with 19 bases left between them. The CDR3 coding sequence is TGTGCCAGCAGCGGGCCCTTGGGGGCGCGAGGAGAGACCCAGTACTTC. Its protein product is CASSGPLGARGETQYF.

This chain links TRBV2 with TRBJ1-2; TRBD1 might be the D (6 bases). The V gene lost 8 bases and the J gene lost 0 bases, with 19 bases spanning the gap. CDR1 is SNHLY, CDR2 FYNNEI, per germline. The CDR3 extends over 16 amino acids. The CDR3 bases are TGTGCCAGCGGGATGTTCAGGGGAGGATCTAACTATGGCTACACCTTC. Its protein product is CASGMFRGGSNYGYTF.

CDR3 in DNA: TGTGCCAGCAGCTACATCGGGGCGGGATCAGCCTACGAGCAGTACTTC. Translated: CASSYIGAGSAYEQYF. The chain employs TRBV6-5 and TRBJ2-7, with a weak D call TRBD2 (6 bases). The CDR3 totals 16 residues. CDR1 is MNHEY and CDR2 is SVGAGI in the germline V gene. V lost 6 bases and J lost 2, with 20 bases in between.

V gene TRBV5-6 combines with J gene TRBJ2-5, with 12 bases lining up with TRBD1. With 0 bases clipped from V and 0 bases from J, the junction kept 3 bases outside the gene matches. CDR3 length: 17 amino acids. CDR1 is SGHDT, CDR2 YYEEEE, per germline. CDR3 in amino acids: CASSLAGTGGHQETQYF. In DNA form, the CDR3 reads TGTGCCAGCAGCTTGGCCGGGACAGGGGGCCACCAAGAGACCCAGTACTTC.

The chain combines TRBV27 with TRBJ2-5; tentatively, D is TRBD2 (5 bases). V dropped 4 bases and J dropped 2 bases, with 14 bases sitting between them. CDR3 size: 15 residues. Germline lookup yields CDR1 MNHEY and CDR2 SMNVEV (reference sequence). As DNA, the CDR3 is TGTGCCAGCAGTTCCGCCGGAGGCCAACAAGAGACCCAGTACTTC. It encodes CASSSAGGQQETQYF.

This clone was observed once. The rearrangement uses TRBV5-1 and TRBJ2-3; unclear D gene. Germline loops: CDR1 SGHRS, CDR2 YFSETQ. Trimming stripped 2 bases from V and 3 bases from J, with 13 bases between. The CDR3 loop spans 15 amino acids. The CDR3 is CASSFDWVSTDTQYF. DNA of the CDR3: TGCGCCAGCAGCTTTGATTGGGTTTCGACAGATACGCAGTATTTT.

This clone was seen a few times. V and J are TRBV7-9 and TRBJ1-2, with 7 nucleotides matching TRBD1. V was clipped by 3 bases and J by 4 bases; unmatched bases: 11. The CDR3 sequence is 16 residues long. CDR1 is SEHNR and CDR2 is FQNEAQ in the germline V gene (reference sequence). CDR3 in amino acids: CASSLGLTGNLYGYTF. In nucleotides, the CDR3 is TGTGCCAGCAGCTTGGGCTTGACAGGGAACCTCTATGGCTACACCTTC.

The DNA for the CDR3 is TGTGCCAGCAGACAAATATACGCGGTGAGAATGAACACTGAAGCTTTCTTT. Protein sequence: CASRQIYAVRMNTEAFF. This chain joins TRBV27 and TRBJ1-1; D remains ambiguous. Germline CDR1 MNHEY, CDR2 SMNVEV (reference sequence). The CDR3 has 17 amino acids. V was cut by 6 bases and J by 0 bases, with 20 bases left in between.

J is TRBJ2-2 and V is TRBV11-2; unclear D gene. V was shortened by 2 bases and J by 4 bases, with 5 bases between the two germline ends. The germline CDR1 and CDR2 sequences are SGHAT and FQNNGV. This CDR3 has 13 amino acids. CDR3 region: CASSLYSTGELFF. As DNA, the CDR3 is TGTGCCAGCAGCTTATATAGCACCGGGGAGCTGTTTTTT. The whole variable domain, remainder taken from reference TRBV11-2 and TRBJ2-2, is EAGVAQSPRYKIIEKRQSVAFWCNPISGHATLYWYQQILGQGPKLLIQFQNNGVVDDSQLPKDRFSAERLKGVDSTLKIQPAKLEDSAVYLCASSLYSTGELFFGEGSRLTVL.

This clone has a single count. This chain joins TRBV5-6 and TRBJ2-7; D is unresolved. V lost 0 bases to trimming and J lost 0 bases, with 7 bases between them. In germline, CDR1 is SGHDT, CDR2 YYEEEE. There are 14 residues in the CDR3. For the CDR3, the DNA is TGTGCCAGCAGCTTGGGTTCGAGCTCCTACGAGCAGTACTTC. Protein sequence: CASSLGSSSYEQYF.

The genes are TRBV5-1 and TRBJ2-1; 7 bases fit TRBD2. This CDR3 contains 12 residues. CDR1 SGHRS and CDR2 YFSETQ come from the germline V gene. V trimming: 7 bases; J trimming: 4 bases; junction bases outside the gene matches: 2. The CDR3 here is CASAGVYNEQFF. DNA of the CDR3: TGCGCCAGCGCGGGGGTTTACAATGAGCAGTTCTTC.

This sequence joins TRBV4-2 and TRBJ2-1; TRBD1 aligns across 8 bases. V gave up 1 base and J gave up 0 bases; unmatched junction bases: 2. This CDR3 spans 16 amino acids. CDR1 and CDR2 from the germline V gene are LGHNA and YNFKEQ. CDR3 loop: CASSQVGQGSYNEQFF. The CDR3 nucleotides read TGTGCCAGCAGCCAAGTAGGACAGGGCTCCTACAATGAGCAGTTCTTC.

This clone was seen only a few times. Other DNA sequences of this sample code for an identical CDR3. The gene calls are TRBV15 and TRBJ1-1, with 11 bases that match TRBD1. J was trimmed by 4 bases and V by 0 bases; bases with no gene match: 7. CDR3 length equals 17 residues. CDR1 is LNHNV, CDR2 YYDKDF, per germline (reference sequence). In DNA form, the CDR3 reads TGTGCCACCAGCAGAGAAGGGACAGGGGGTCTTCGCACTGAAGCTTTCTTT. The encoded protein is CATSREGTGGLRTEAFF.

The CDR3 reads CASSPTGFLFYEQYF. CDR3 sequence (DNA): TGTGCCAGCAGCCCGACAGGGTTCCTGTTCTACGAGCAGTACTTC. J is TRBJ2-7 and V is TRBV7-2; 7 positions agree with TRBD1. CDR1 and CDR2 (germline): SGHTA, FQGNSA. With V trimmed by 5 bases and J by 3 bases, 10 bases remained unmatched. The CDR3 is 15 amino acids.

The chain has TRBV12-3 or TRBV12-4 and TRBJ1-1; tentative D call: TRBD1 (6 bases). V was trimmed by 7 bases and J by 10 bases, leaving 13 bases between them. CDR3 length: 11 amino acids. The CDR3 here is CASTEGGRAFF. DNA for the CDR3: TGTGCCAGCACCGAGGGGGGTCGAGCTTTCTTT.

This clone was counted a few times. The chain joins TRBV10-1 to TRBJ2-5; D is unresolved. CDR3 size: 15 residues. Germline V gives CDR1 WNHNN, CDR2 SYGVQD (reference sequence). V was trimmed by 0 bases and J by 5 bases, leaving 13 bases between them. The CDR3 sequence: CASSESTLGWETQYF. CDR3 sequence (DNA): TGCGCCAGCAGTGAGTCGACCCTAGGGTGGGAGACCCAGTACTTC.

The V and J genes are TRBV28 and TRBJ2-3, with 11 bases lining up with TRBD2. V gave up 1 base and J gave up 4 bases; unmatched junction bases: 4. The CDR3 totals 16 residues. Germline V lookup: CDR1 MDHEN, CDR2 SYDVKM. The CDR3 spells CASSLLLAGEADTQYF. In DNA form, the CDR3 reads TGTGCCAGCAGTTTATTACTAGCGGGAGAAGCAGATACGCAGTATTTT.

The gene calls are TRBV28 and TRBJ2-2; the D is unclear. V lost 3 bases, J lost 7 bases, and 15 bases lay in between. The CDR3 has 15 residues. Germline CDR1 is MDHEN and CDR2 is SYDVKM. The CDR3 DNA follows: TGTGCCAGCAGTTTGTGGGGTATCCGATTCGGGGAGCTGTTTTTT. Encoded protein: CASSLWGIRFGELFF. Full variable domain (missing parts from reference TRBV28 and TRBJ2-2): DVKVTQSSRYLVKRTGEKVFLECVQDMDHENMFWYRQDPGLGLRLIYFSYDVKMKEKGDIPEGYSVSREKKERFSLILESASTNQTSMYLCASSLWGIRFGELFFGEGSRLTVL.

Concerning this clone: At one of its ends the junction is not consistent with the germline gene, which may arise from a read error. The chain uses TRBV3-1 (or the pseudogene TRBV3-2) and TRBJ2-7; 15 bases match TRBD2. Germline CDR1 LGHDT, CDR2 YNNKEL (reference sequence). This CDR3 is built from 19 residues. CDR3 in DNA: TGTGCCAGCAGCCAACCCCCCCCGGGACTAGCGGGGGGTCCCTACGGGCAGTACTTC. It yields the protein CASSQPPPGLAGGPYGQYF.

V gene TRBV7-9 combines with J gene TRBJ2-1; 11 nucleotides align to TRBD2. This CDR3 region has 16 residues. Germline V gives CDR1 SEHNR, CDR2 FQNEAQ (reference sequence). Germline trimming cut 3 bases from V and 3 bases from J; bases unmatched to any gene: 4. CDR3 amino acids: CASSLGLADRYNEQFF. CDR3 nucleotides: TGTGCCAGCAGCTTGGGACTAGCGGACCGCTACAATGAGCAGTTCTTC.

This rearrangement joins TRBV28 to TRBJ1-5; 7 nucleotides align to TRBD1. Trimming at V came to 5 bases and at J to 0 bases, leaving 4 bases not matched to a gene. The CDR3 loop spans 15 amino acids. The germline gives CDR1 MDHEN, CDR2 SYDVKM. Here the CDR3 reads CASSTGTVSNQPQHF. CDR3 DNA sequence: TGTGCCAGCAGTACGGGGACAGTTAGCAATCAGCCCCAGCATTTT. Full variable domain (missing parts from reference TRBV28 and TRBJ1-5): DVKVTQSSRYLVKRTGEKVFLECVQDMDHENMFWYRQDPGLGLRLIYFSYDVKMKEKGDIPEGYSVSREKKERFSLILESASTNQTSMYLCASSTGTVSNQPQHFGDGTRLSIL.

CDR3 amino acids: CASSGLAGAYNEQFF. CDR3 sequence (DNA): TGTGCCAGCAGCGGCCTAGCGGGAGCCTACAATGAGCAGTTCTTC. The rearrangement joins TRBV5-4 to TRBJ2-1, with 10 bases identical to TRBD2. The J segment lost 2 bases and the V segment lost 4 bases, leaving 3 bases of the junction unmatched. Germline V gene lookup returns CDR1 SGHNT and CDR2 YYREEE (reference sequence). The CDR3 consists of 15 residues.